These 19 T cell receptor beta chains were all obtained from the same sample, sequenced in a study of cytomegalovirus exposure and HLA in healthy donors. The PCR used 60 Vbeta and 13 Jbeta primers. Profiled with immunoSEQ multiplex PCR; TCRdb holds only in-frame clones, not every one. The sample lists 150,000 to 200,000 clones; roughly three quarters were seen once. Sequencing was carried out using PBMCs. The receptors were sampled from a woman between 50 and 59 years old in good health and CMV-seronegative.

The V call is TRBV6-6, the J call TRBJ1-2; 8 nucleotides agree with TRBD1. The CDR3 extends over 13 amino acids. V gave up 6 bases and J gave up 7 bases; unmatched junction bases: 7. Germline-derived CDR1 and CDR2 are MNHNY and SVGAGI (reference sequence). The CDR3 DNA reads as TGTGCCAGCAGGGACAGGGACGGTGCTGGCTACACCTTC. Protein sequence: CASRDRDGAGYTF.

This rearrangement joins TRBV19 to TRBJ2-7; TRBD1 might be the D (6 bases). Germline CDR1 and CDR2: LNHDA and SQIVND (reference sequence). V was shortened by 5 bases and J by 3 bases, with 11 bases between the two germline ends. There are 13 residues in the CDR3. CDR3 amino acids: CASSGQTFYEQYF. CDR3 nucleotides: TGTGCCAGTAGTGGACAGACCTTCTACGAGCAGTACTTC.

The chain carries TRBV5-8 and TRBJ2-1; TRBD2 aligns across 11 bases. The CDR3 runs 15 residues. Germline V gene lookup returns CDR1 SGHTS and CDR2 YDEGEE. Trimming removed 1 base from V and 7 bases from J; junction bases left unmatched: 4. The CDR3 bases are TGTGCCAGCAGCTTGCCCCGGACTAGCGGGAATGAGCAGTTCTTC. Translation gives CASSLPRTSGNEQFF.

The rearrangement links TRBV5-4 to TRBJ2-5, with a tentative D call TRBD2 (6 bases). The CDR3 extends over 13 amino acids. Trimming cost V 1 base and J 5 bases, with 9 bases left between them. Germline V gene lookup returns CDR1 SGHNT and CDR2 YYREEE (reference sequence). The CDR3 DNA follows: TGTGCCAGCAGCTTGAGGGAGGAGGAGACCCAGTACTTC. It specifies CASSLREEETQYF. Variable domain in full (rest from reference TRBV5-4 and TRBJ2-5): ETGVTQSPTHLIKTRGQQVTLRCSSQSGHNTVSWYQQALGQGPQFIFQYYREEENGRGNFPPRFSGLQFPNYSSELNVNALELDDSALYLCASSLREEETQYFGPGTRLLVL.

The chain joins TRBV28 to TRBJ2-2; the match to TRBD2 covers 7 bases. J was trimmed by 7 bases and V by 4 bases; bases with no gene match: 15. Germline-derived CDR1 and CDR2 are MDHEN and SYDVKM. The CDR3 extends over 17 amino acids. The CDR3 here is CASSYLWGSGKGGELFF. CDR3 DNA sequence: TGTGCCAGCAGTTATCTGTGGGGAAGCGGGAAAGGCGGGGAGCTGTTTTTT.

The rearrangement uses TRBV9 and TRBJ1-6; 9 nucleotides line up with TRBD1. CDR1 is SGDLS, CDR2 YYNGEE, per germline. The length of the CDR3 is 17 residues. Losses at the gene ends were 0 bases for V and 5 bases for J; bases not matched to a gene: 6. The CDR3 coding sequence is TGTGCCAGCAGCGTAGGGGGCGGGACAGGGCATAATTCACCCCTCCACTTT. Translated: CASSVGGGTGHNSPLHF.

The chain recombines TRBV6-1 with TRBJ1-6; D is unresolved. The length of the CDR3 is 11 residues. CDR1 and CDR2 (germline): MNHNS, SASEGT. CDR3 sequence: CAIGHNSPLHF. CDR3 nucleotides: TGTGCAATCGGTCATAATTCACCCCTCCACTTT.

V usage is TRBV27 and J usage is TRBJ1-5; no definite D call. The germline gives CDR1 MNHEY, CDR2 SMNVEV (reference sequence). Trimming shortened V by 2 bases and J by 4 bases, and 9 bases separated the two germline ends. The CDR3 is made up of 14 amino acids. The CDR3 DNA follows: TGTGCCAGCAGTTTAACGGTCGGTAATCAGCCCCAGCATTTT. It translates to CASSLTVGNQPQHF.

The rearrangement links TRBV28 to TRBJ2-1; D possibly corresponds to TRBD2 (6 bases). Per the germline V gene, CDR1 is MDHEN and CDR2 is SYDVKM. The ends were cut back, 5 bases at V and 15 bases at J, with 20 bases in the middle. CDR3 length: 13 residues. CDR3 loop: CASSPPFRDSWFF. The CDR3, as DNA: TGTGCCAGCAGTCCTCCTTTCCGGGACTCGTGGTTCTTC.

J is TRBJ1-2 and V is TRBV7-2; 7 bases agree with TRBD1. Per germline, CDR1 SGHTA and CDR2 FQGNSA. The V segment lost 5 bases and the J segment 3 bases; nucleotides outside the gene matches: 9. The CDR3 length is 15 residues. The CDR3 DNA reads as TGTGCCAGCAGCCCGACAGGGCCCGGCGACTATGGCTACACCTTC. It specifies CASSPTGPGDYGYTF.

The chain recombines TRBV5-4 with TRBJ2-1; D unclear. Trimming left V 4 bases short and J 7 bases short, with 9 bases between. This CDR3 is 12 amino acids long. Germline CDR1 is SGHNT and CDR2 is YYREEE (reference sequence). The CDR3 spells CASSTQYNEQFF. The CDR3 coding sequence is TGTGCCAGCAGCACCCAGTATAATGAGCAGTTCTTC. The variable domain in full, completed from reference TRBV5-4 and TRBJ2-1, reads ETGVTQSPTHLIKTRGQQVTLRCSSQSGHNTVSWYQQALGQGPQFIFQYYREEENGRGNFPPRFSGLQFPNYSSELNVNALELDDSALYLCASSTQYNEQFFGPGTRLTVL.

The chain links TRBV7-2 to TRBJ2-7; 11 bases agree with TRBD1. The CDR3 is 16 amino acids. Germline V CDR1 and CDR2: SGHTA, FQGNSA. Trimming cost V 2 bases and J 2 bases; bases outside gene matches: 5. CDR3 residues: CASSLSGTGGTYEQYF. The CDR3 nucleotides are TGTGCCAGCAGCTTATCGGGGACAGGGGGGACCTACGAGCAGTACTTC.

This clone was seen a handful of times. The chain joins TRBV6-5 to TRBJ1-1, with 11 bases matching TRBD1. Germline V CDR1 and CDR2: MNHEY, SVGAGI. The V segment lost 5 bases and the J segment 5 bases; nucleotides outside the gene matches: 4. The CDR3 runs to 14 residues. The CDR3 sequence is CASSRTGGWTEAFF. The CDR3 bases are TGTGCCAGCAGTAGGACAGGGGGCTGGACTGAAGCTTTCTTT.

The chain couples TRBV6-1 to TRBJ2-5, with a possible D match to TRBD2 (7 bases). TRBJ2-7 matches the DNA end more closely, so the J call is doubtful. From germline, CDR1 is MNHNS and CDR2 SASEGT. CDR3 size: 14 residues. The CDR3 coding sequence is TGTGCCAGCAGTGACGGGGGGCGCAACCACGAGCAGTACTTC. It translates to CASSDGGRNHEQYF.

The CDR3 loop reads CASSQGTSGYEQYF. The DNA for the CDR3 is TGCGCCAGCAGCCAAGGGACTAGCGGCTACGAGCAGTACTTC. The rearrangement uses TRBV4-3 and TRBJ2-7; 10 nucleotides match TRBD2. CDR1 is LGHNA, CDR2 YSLEER, per germline. V lost 1 base, J lost 3 bases, and 0 bases stayed unmatched. This CDR3 is built from 14 residues.

The chain employs TRBV27 and TRBJ2-2, with D maybe TRBD1 (6 bases). In germline, CDR1 is MNHEY, CDR2 SMNVEV (reference sequence). Between the trimmed V and J ends, which lost 5 bases and 4 bases, there was a span of 17 bases. This CDR3 has 16 residues. The CDR3 loop is CASSIAGTHRTGELFF. CDR3 coding DNA: TGTGCCAGCAGTATTGCCGGGACACATCGCACCGGGGAGCTGTTTTTT.

This sequence joins TRBV7-8 and TRBJ2-1, with D perhaps TRBD2 (5 bases). With 5 bases removed from V and 7 bases from J, the gap between germline ends came to 12 bases. The CDR3 consists of 13 residues. Germline CDR1 is SGHVS and CDR2 is FQNEAQ. The CDR3 DNA sequence: TGTGCCAGCAGCCTCGGGGAAATGAATGAGCAGTTCTTC. Translating gives CASSLGEMNEQFF.

This chain uses TRBV6-4 with TRBJ2-1, with D possibly matching TRBD1 (6 bases). The CDR3 length is 14 residues. Germline CDR1 MRHNA, CDR2 SNTAGT. V lost 0 bases and J lost 4, with 7 bases in between. CDR3 nucleotide sequence: TGTGCCAGCAGTGACTCAGGGGGATACAATGAGCAGTTCTTC. Translated: CASSDSGGYNEQFF.

V gene TRBV4-3 combines with J gene TRBJ2-3; 10 bases fit TRBD2. CDR1 is LGHNA, CDR2 YSLEER, per germline. This CDR3 is built from 21 residues. V was clipped by 0 bases and J by 1 base; unmatched bases: 16. CDR3: CASSQDRGGLAGARGTDTQYF. CDR3 nucleotides: TGCGCCAGCAGCCAAGATCGAGGAGGGCTAGCGGGAGCTCGGGGCACAGATACGCAGTATTTT.